This T cell receptor beta chain originates from a study of human T cells and chemical hapten exposure (dated by TCRdb to the early 2020s). Regarding the research as a whole: Libraries were pooled for sequencing, and per-sample TCR yields varied mainly because of small differences in library volumes within the pool. In alopecia patients, the study followed how the peripheral blood TCR repertoire changed in vivo over primary and secondary sensitization to diphenylcyclopropenone (DPC), a hapten. For every blood RNA sample, sequencing covered both the TCR alpha and TCR beta chains. The paper as a whole reports these results and caveats: DPC sensitization did not change how many TCRs were above 1 in 1000 frequency, and no evidence was found of alterations in global repertoire structure. After repeated subsampling, the strength of the expansion versus patch-test correlation and the threshold at which it became significant changed.

This clonotype was observed at least ten times. Its binding antigen is unknown. It has no much larger one-base neighbor in the sample; base qualities were not kept. In light of the paper, this sample's time point label describes: healthy volunteer bleed at 2 weeks. Total RNA was isolated from unfractionated whole blood collected in Tempus Blood RNA tubes. As TCR sequencing controls, roughly five healthy volunteers were used, with blood taken at day 0, 2 weeks and 6 weeks. Library preparation was by RACE. The sequencer listed for this sample is NextSeq 500. During library preparation, unique molecular identifiers were attached to individual cDNA molecules so that TCRs could be counted quantitatively and reproducibly. Turning to the authors' computational methods: The median number of TCRs per sample was approximately 93,000, ranging from roughly 23,224 to 690,600. The Decombinator software suite was used to annotate the V, J and CDR3 of the TCR reads. For the PS versus PT1 abundance plots, all samples were subsampled to the same number of TCRs (28,000). Expanded TCRs were defined as absent before sensitization and observed at least eight times at the 2-week time point. In TCRdb, the public reads were trimmed at Q25 with fastp and aligned with MiXCR, with productive beta chains retained. When rows share a CDR3 protein, they turn into one entry using the most common DNA and genes. TCRdb assigned the V and J calls; the authors' analysis was not used. For this sample there are 130,000 or so distinct CDR3 sequences; roughly 9.5% appear just once. The ten largest make up 1.5% to 2% of the sample.

Taken from the germline V gene (reference sequence), the CDR1 and CDR2 loops are MNHEY and SMNVEV. Clipping removes 5 bases from V and 4 bases from J, with 10 as the unmatched junction base count. The CDR3 covers 16 residues, taking in both the cysteine and the phenylalanine. Of the read, only the CDR3 DNA is kept; its 48 bases are in frame from base 1. The TCR was taken from a male donor in good health. Some clones in this sample may be carry-over from other donors' samples. The V and J segments used are TRBV27 and TRBJ2-3; 9 nucleotides in the junction match TRBD2. What was sequenced was whole blood. The DNA sequence reads TGTGCCAGCAGTGAAACCGCTAGCGGGACCCCAGATACGCAGTATTTT. Its protein product is CASSETASGTPDTQYF.